The 17 T cell receptor beta chains reported below all come from one sample, sequenced in a study of cytomegalovirus exposure and HLA in healthy donors. PCR employed 60 Vbeta and 13 Jbeta primers. The method was immunoSEQ multiplex PCR; TCRdb's version includes in-frame clones alone and lacks a portion of them. This sample has about 160,000 clones, with 80% found just once. The source material was PBMCs. Receptor source: a man aged 25-40 years in good health and CMV-seronegative.

This chain connects TRBV7-9 to TRBJ1-1, with D perhaps TRBD1 (6 bases). CDR3 length: 15 residues. V lost 3 bases, J lost 6 bases, and 17 bases lay in between. CDR1 and CDR2 (germline): SEHNR, FQNEAQ (reference sequence). DNA for the CDR3: TGTGCCAGCAGCTTGGGGGGGCGGGGCGGGTCTGAAGCTTTCTTT. Translation gives CASSLGGRGGSEAFF.

This chain joins TRBV27 and TRBJ1-1; no clear D. V was pared by 3 bases and J by 5 bases, with 10 bases between. Per the germline V gene, CDR1 is MNHEY and CDR2 is SMNVEV (reference sequence). This CDR3 is built from 13 residues. The CDR3 region is CASSFEGRTEAFF. The DNA of the CDR3 is TGTGCCAGCAGTTTTGAGGGAAGGACTGAAGCTTTCTTT.

CDR3 sequence reads: CASRGGAGVEQFF. As DNA, the CDR3 is TGCGCCAGTAGAGGCGGGGCGGGAGTGGAGCAGTTCTTC. The chain has TRBV5-1 and TRBJ2-1, with 7 bases fitting TRBD2. Germline CDR1 SGHRS, CDR2 YFSETQ. This CDR3 has 13 amino acids. Unmatched junction bases numbered 12, after V lost 8 bases and J lost 10 bases.

The gene calls are TRBV27 and TRBJ2-7; 9 bases are shared with TRBD1. The germline V gene has CDR1 MNHEY and CDR2 SMNVEV (reference sequence). The CDR3 loop spans 14 amino acids. V trimming: 5 bases; J trimming: 3 bases; junction bases outside the gene matches: 5. The CDR3 spells CASSAWTGDYEQYF. The CDR3 region has the DNA TGTGCCAGCAGTGCCTGGACAGGGGACTACGAGCAGTACTTC.

The chain carries TRBV7-2 and TRBJ1-1; D is undetermined. This CDR3 is 15 amino acids long. Trimming cost V 6 bases and J 1 base, with 15 bases left between them. CDR1 and CDR2 (germline): SGHTA, FQGNSA. CDR3 sequence: CASSPSRGRNTEAFF. CDR3 nucleotides: TGTGCCAGCAGTCCAAGTCGCGGCAGGAACACTGAAGCTTTCTTT.

The V gene is TRBV6-1, the J gene TRBJ2-1; TRBD2 matches 13 bases. The CDR3 totals 15 residues. V was pared by 9 bases and J by 5 bases, with 7 bases of the junction left unmatched. CDR1 is MNHNS, CDR2 SASEGT, per germline. The CDR3 DNA is TGTGCCAGTAAGATGGGACTAGCGGGGCACAATGAGCAGTTCTTC. Its protein is CASKMGLAGHNEQFF.

This chain connects TRBV7-6 to TRBJ1-1; no clear D gene. V lost 3 bases and J lost 4, with 9 bases in between. CDR1 is SGHVS, CDR2 FNYEAQ, per germline. The CDR3 runs to 13 residues. CDR3 coding DNA: TGTGCCAGCAGCTTGAGGCCGATCACTGAAGCTTTCTTT. As protein: CASSLRPITEAFF.

This sequence joins TRBV28 and TRBJ1-5; tentative D call: TRBD1 (6 bases). This CDR3 has 16 amino acids. The germline CDR1 and CDR2 sequences are MDHEN and SYDVKM. V lost 6 bases and J 4 bases, leaving 19 bases between the germline ends. In DNA form, the CDR3 reads TGTGCCAGCAGCCCTAATATGGGGGCGGGTAATCAGCCCCAGCATTTT. Protein sequence: CASSPNMGAGNQPQHF.

A single count supports this clone. The V call is TRBV10-1, the J call TRBJ1-1; no definite D call. CDR3 length equals 13 residues. With 5 bases removed from V and 2 bases from J, the gap between germline ends came to 9 bases. The germline gives CDR1 WNHNN, CDR2 SYGVQD (reference sequence). CDR3 protein: CASSSIRNTEAFF. CDR3 sequence (DNA): TGCGCCAGCAGTTCTATACGAAACACTGAAGCTTTCTTT.

The chain employs TRBV19 and TRBJ2-7, with D unclear. V lost 3 bases and J 0 bases, leaving 9 bases between the germline ends. Germline V gene sequence: CDR1 LNHDA, CDR2 SQIVND (reference sequence). The CDR3 contains 14 residues. CDR3 bases: TGTGCCAGTAGTATTGCGAGGAGCTCCTACGAGCAGTACTTC. This encodes CASSIARSSYEQYF.

The chain carries TRBV7-8 and TRBJ1-5; 8 nucleotides agree with TRBD1. The CDR3 is made up of 15 amino acids. The junction had 15 bases not matched to a gene; V was cut back by 6 bases and J by 11 bases. Per the germline V gene, CDR1 is SGHVS and CDR2 is FQNEAQ. The CDR3 DNA reads TGTGCCAGCAGATTCGACAGGGGCCCCGATTTTGCCCAGCATTTT. Translating gives CASRFDRGPDFAQHF.

The chain is built from TRBV28 and TRBJ2-7; D call uncertain. The CDR3 length is 13 residues. V lost 2 bases, J lost 3 bases, and 8 bases lay in between. Germline CDR1 reads MDHEN; CDR2 reads SYDVKM. The CDR3 DNA sequence: TGTGCCAGCAGTTTAGTAGTTAGCTACGAGCAGTACTTC. As protein: CASSLVVSYEQYF.

The rearrangement uses TRBV28 and TRBJ2-7; D might be TRBD2 (6 bases). The CDR3 sequence is 18 residues long. CDR1 is MDHEN, CDR2 SYDVKM, per germline. Trimming removed 6 bases from V and 6 bases from J, with 30 bases in between. The CDR3 reads CASSPLEGRRGLLGEQYF. CDR3 nucleotides: TGTGCCAGCAGCCCTCTTGAGGGCAGGCGAGGACTACTGGGCGAGCAGTACTTC.

This chain links TRBV6-5 with TRBJ2-1, with D tentatively TRBD2 (5 bases). Trimming cost V 8 bases and J 1 base, with 9 bases left between them. The CDR3 sequence is 13 residues long. The germline CDR1 and CDR2 sequences are MNHEY and SVGAGI. Here the CDR3 reads CASRGESYNEQFF. DNA of the CDR3: TGTGCCAGCCGGGGAGAGTCCTACAATGAGCAGTTCTTC.

This chain joins TRBV9 and TRBJ2-5, with 8 bases lining up with TRBD1. Germline V lookup: CDR1 SGDLS, CDR2 YYNGEE. With 3 bases clipped from V and 5 bases from J, the junction kept 9 bases outside the gene matches. The CDR3 length is 15 residues. CDR3 amino acids: CASSAGQALRETQYF. As DNA, the CDR3 is TGTGCCAGCAGCGCGGGACAGGCCCTGAGGGAGACCCAGTACTTC.

This sequence joins TRBV19 and TRBJ1-2, with a weak D call TRBD1 (6 bases). Germline V gene data show CDR1 as LNHDA and CDR2 as SQIVND (reference sequence). The CDR3 is 14 amino acids. Trimming left V 4 bases short and J 8 bases short, with 17 bases between. CDR3 DNA sequence: TGTGCCAGTAGTACAACCCATTACAGGGAAGGCTACACCTTC. Translated: CASSTTHYREGYTF.

The chain is built from TRBV5-1 and TRBJ1-3; D is perhaps TRBD1 (5 bases). CDR3 length: 16 amino acids. V was pared by 1 base and J by 2 bases, with 13 bases between. Germline V gene lookup returns CDR1 SGHRS and CDR2 YFSETQ. Written as DNA, the CDR3 is TGCGCCAGCAGCTTGACAGGTTTTCAAACTGGAAACACCATATATTTT. Translated: CASSLTGFQTGNTIYF.